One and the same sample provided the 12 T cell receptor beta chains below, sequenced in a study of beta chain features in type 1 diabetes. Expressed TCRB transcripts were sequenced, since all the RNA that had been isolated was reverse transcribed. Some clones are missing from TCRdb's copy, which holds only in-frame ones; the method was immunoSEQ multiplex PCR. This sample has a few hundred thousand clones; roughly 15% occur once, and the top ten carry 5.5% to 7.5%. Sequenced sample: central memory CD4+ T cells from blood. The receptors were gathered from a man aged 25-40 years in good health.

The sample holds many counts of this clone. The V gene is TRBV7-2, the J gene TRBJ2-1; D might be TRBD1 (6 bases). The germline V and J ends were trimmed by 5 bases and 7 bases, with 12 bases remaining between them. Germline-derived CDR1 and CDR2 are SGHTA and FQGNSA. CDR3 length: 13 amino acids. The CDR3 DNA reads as TGTGCCAGCAGCCAAGGACAGTCTAATGAGCAGTTCTTC. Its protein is CASSQGQSNEQFF.

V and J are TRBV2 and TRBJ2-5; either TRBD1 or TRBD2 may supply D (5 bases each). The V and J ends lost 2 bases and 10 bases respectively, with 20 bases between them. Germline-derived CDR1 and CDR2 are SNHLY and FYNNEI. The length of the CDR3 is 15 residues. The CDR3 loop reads CASSETQIPSGGQYF. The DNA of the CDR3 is TGTGCCAGCAGTGAAACACAAATCCCGAGTGGGGGCCAGTACTTC.

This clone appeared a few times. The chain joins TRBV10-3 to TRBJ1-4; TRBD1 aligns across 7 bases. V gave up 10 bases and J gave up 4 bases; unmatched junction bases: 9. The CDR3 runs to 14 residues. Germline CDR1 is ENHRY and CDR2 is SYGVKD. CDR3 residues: CATTAGGDNEKLFF. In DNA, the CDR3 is TGTGCCACGACCGCAGGGGGGGATAATGAAAAACTGTTTTTT.

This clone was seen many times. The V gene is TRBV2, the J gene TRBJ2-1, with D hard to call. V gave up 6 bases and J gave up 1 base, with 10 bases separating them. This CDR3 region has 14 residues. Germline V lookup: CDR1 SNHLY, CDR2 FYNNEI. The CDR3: CASRLAGSYNEQFF. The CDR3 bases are TGTGCCAGCAGGTTAGCTGGGTCCTACAATGAGCAGTTCTTC.

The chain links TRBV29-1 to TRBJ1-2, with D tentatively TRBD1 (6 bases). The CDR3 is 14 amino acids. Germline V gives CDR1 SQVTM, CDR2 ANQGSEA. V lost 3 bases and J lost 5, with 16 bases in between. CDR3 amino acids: CSVEGTRAVYGYTF. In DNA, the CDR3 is TGCAGCGTTGAGGGGACAAGGGCCGTTTATGGCTACACCTTC.

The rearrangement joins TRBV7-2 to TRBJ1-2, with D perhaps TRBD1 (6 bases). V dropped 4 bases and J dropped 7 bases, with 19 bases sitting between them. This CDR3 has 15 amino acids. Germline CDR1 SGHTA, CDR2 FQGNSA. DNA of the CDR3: TGTGCCAGCAGCTGGGCTCAATTGACAGGTTTTGGCTACACCTTC. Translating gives CASSWAQLTGFGYTF.

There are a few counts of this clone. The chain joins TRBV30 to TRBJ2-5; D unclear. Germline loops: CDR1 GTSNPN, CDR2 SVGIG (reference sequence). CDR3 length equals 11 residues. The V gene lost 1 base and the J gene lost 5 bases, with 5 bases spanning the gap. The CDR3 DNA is TGTGCCTGGAGTGCACCGGAGACCCAGTACTTC. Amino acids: CAWSAPETQYF.

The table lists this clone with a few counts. CDR3 DNA: TGTGCCAGCAGCTTGTCGGGGGGGCCGGTAAAGACCCAGTACTTC. Amino acid sequence: CASSLSGGPVKTQYF. The J gene is TRBJ2-5, the V gene TRBV5-4; 8 bases match TRBD2. CDR1 is SGHNT and CDR2 is YYREEE in the germline V gene (reference sequence). The CDR3 has 15 amino acids. With V trimmed by 1 base and J by 6 bases, 8 bases remained unmatched.

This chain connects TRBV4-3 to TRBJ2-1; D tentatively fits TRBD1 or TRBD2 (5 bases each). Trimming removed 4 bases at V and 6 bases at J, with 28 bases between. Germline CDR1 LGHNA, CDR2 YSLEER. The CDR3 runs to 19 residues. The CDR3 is CASSRGRFNWDALGNEQFF. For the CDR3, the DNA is TGCGCCAGCAGCCGCGGTCGATTTAACTGGGACGCCCTCGGCAATGAGCAGTTCTTC.

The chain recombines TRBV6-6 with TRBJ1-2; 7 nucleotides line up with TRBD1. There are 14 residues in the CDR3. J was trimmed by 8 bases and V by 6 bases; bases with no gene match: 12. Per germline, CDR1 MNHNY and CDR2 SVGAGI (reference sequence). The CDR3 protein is CASRQDRSNGGYTF. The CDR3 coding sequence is TGTGCCAGCAGACAGGACAGGTCCAATGGGGGCTACACCTTC.

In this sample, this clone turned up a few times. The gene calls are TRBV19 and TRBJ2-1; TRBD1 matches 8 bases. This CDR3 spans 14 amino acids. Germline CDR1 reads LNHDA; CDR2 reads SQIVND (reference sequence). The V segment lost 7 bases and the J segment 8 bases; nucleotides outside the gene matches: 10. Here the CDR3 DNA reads TGTGCCAGTAAAAGAGACAGGGGTTACGATGAGCAGTTCTTC. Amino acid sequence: CASKRDRGYDEQFF. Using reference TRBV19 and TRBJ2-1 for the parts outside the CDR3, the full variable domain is DGGITQSPKYLFRKEGQNVTLSCEQNLNHDAMYWYRQDPGQGLRLIYYSQIVNDFQKGDIAEGYSVSREKKESFPLTVTSAQKNPTAFYLCASKRDRGYDEQFFGPGTRLTVL.

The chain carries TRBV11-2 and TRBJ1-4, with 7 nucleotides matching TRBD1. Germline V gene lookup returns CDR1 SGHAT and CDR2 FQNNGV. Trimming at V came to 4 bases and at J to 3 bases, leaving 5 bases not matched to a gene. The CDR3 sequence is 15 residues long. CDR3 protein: CASSSLGQPNEKLFF. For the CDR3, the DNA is TGTGCCAGCAGCTCATTGGGACAGCCTAATGAAAAACTGTTTTTT.